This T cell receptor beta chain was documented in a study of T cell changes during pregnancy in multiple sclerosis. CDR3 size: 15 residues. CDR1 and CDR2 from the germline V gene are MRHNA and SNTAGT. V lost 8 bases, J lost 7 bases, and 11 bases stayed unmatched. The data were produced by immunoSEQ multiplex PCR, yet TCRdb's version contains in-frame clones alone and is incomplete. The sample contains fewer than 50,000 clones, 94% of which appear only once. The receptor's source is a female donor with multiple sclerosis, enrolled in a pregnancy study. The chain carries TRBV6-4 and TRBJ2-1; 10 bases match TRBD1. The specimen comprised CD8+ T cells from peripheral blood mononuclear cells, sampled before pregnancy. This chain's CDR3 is CASHSGQGEGNEQFF. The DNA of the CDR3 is TGTGCCAGCCACTCCGGACAGGGGGAGGGGAATGAGCAGTTCTTC.